The 10 T cell receptor beta chains reported below all come from one sample, sequenced in a study of identical twins. In TCRdb, the 5' RACE reads were re-called with MiXCR into one record per CDR3 protein. Counted here are about 460,000 distinct CDR3 sequences, 12% to 15% occurring once; the ten biggest clones make up about 0.52%. In addition, the sample was reused for a study of yellow fever vaccine responses in identical twins.

Sequencing input: CD4+ T cells sorted from blood. These receptors were collected from a woman between 18 and 29 years old in good health.

This clonotype was observed a few times. J is TRBJ1-6 and V is TRBV2; 10 nucleotides agree with TRBD1. This CDR3 spans 15 amino acids. With V trimmed by 6 bases and J by 1 base, 0 bases remained unmatched. Germline V gene data show CDR1 as SNHLY and CDR2 as FYNNEI. The CDR3 here is CASRDRGSYNSPLHF. CDR3 nucleotides: TGTGCCAGCAGGGACAGGGGGTCCTATAATTCACCCCTCCACTTT.

The chain combines TRBV12-3 or TRBV12-4 with TRBJ2-1; D might be TRBD2 (6 bases). The CDR3 is made up of 13 amino acids. Trimming shortened V by 6 bases and J by 7 bases, and 13 bases separated the two germline ends. CDR3 sequence: CASSLPSVNEQFF. CDR3 bases: TGTGCCAGCAGCCTCCCTAGCGTGAATGAGCAGTTCTTC.

This sequence joins TRBV18 and TRBJ1-1, with D maybe TRBD1 (5 bases). The CDR3 totals 15 residues. Looked up from germline, CDR1 is KGHSH and CDR2 is LQKENI. V gave up 4 bases and J gave up 3 bases, with 15 bases separating them. The CDR3 is CASSRETVSYTEAFF. CDR3 coding DNA: TGTGCCAGCTCACGCGAGACAGTTTCTTACACTGAAGCTTTCTTT.

This clonotype has more than one count but fewer than ten. The chain joins TRBV29-1 to TRBJ2-5; D is unresolved. Trimming took 6 bases from V and 4 from J, leaving 9 bases between them. The CDR3 length is 11 residues. Germline CDR1 and CDR2: SQVTM and ANQGSEA. Written as DNA, the CDR3 is TGCAGCGTAAGGATTGGAGAGACCCAGTACTTC. Translated, it gives CSVRIGETQYF.

This chain links TRBV3-1 with TRBJ2-5; 11 positions agree with TRBD2. Germline lookup yields CDR1 LGHDT and CDR2 YNNKEL (reference sequence). V dropped 3 bases and J dropped 4; count of bases not matched to a gene: 10. The CDR3 is made up of 17 amino acids. In DNA, the CDR3 is TGTGCCAGCAGCCAGACCCGCACTAGCGGGAGTCGAGAGACCCAGTACTTC. This encodes CASSQTRTSGSRETQYF.

In its sample, this clonotype was seen a few times. The chain combines TRBV6-1 with TRBJ2-3; unclear D gene. The CDR3 has 15 amino acids. The ends were cut back, 0 bases at V and 1 base at J, with 8 bases in the middle. Germline CDR1 and CDR2: MNHNS and SASEGT. CDR3 nucleotide sequence: TGTGCCAGCAGTGAAGCGCACGGAGGCACAGATACGCAGTATTTT. This sequence encodes CASSEAHGGTDTQYF.

The chain couples TRBV5-1 to TRBJ2-3; D is perhaps TRBD2 (6 bases). V lost 4 bases and J lost 1, with 13 bases in between. Germline assignment: CDR1 SGHRS and CDR2 YFSETQ. CDR3 size: 15 residues. The CDR3 reads CASSHDSGRTDTQYF. CDR3 DNA: TGCGCCAGCAGCCACGATAGCGGCCGCACAGATACGCAGTATTTT.

The gene calls are TRBV20-1 and TRBJ2-7; 7 nucleotides line up with TRBD2. Germline V gene data show CDR1 as DFQATT and CDR2 as SNEGSKA (reference sequence). This CDR3 comprises 13 residues. Germline trimming cut 6 bases from V and 2 bases from J; bases unmatched to any gene: 7. CDR3 sequence (DNA): TGCAGTGCAACCGGGACTACCCCCTACGAGCAGTACTTC. Its protein product is CSATGTTPYEQYF.

This clonotype came up a few times. V and J are TRBV12-3 or TRBV12-4 and TRBJ2-7, with D possibly matching TRBD2 (7 bases). The CDR3 sequence is 15 residues long. Trimming left V 5 bases short and J 1 base short, with 15 bases between. Written as DNA, the CDR3 is TGTGCCAGCAGTGGGGGGGGCAGGGCTTCCTACGAGCAGTACTTC. Its protein product is CASSGGGRASYEQYF.

This clonotype has a handful of counts. This chain connects TRBV6-2 or TRBV6-3 to TRBJ1-1; D may be TRBD1 (6 bases). Trimming took 8 bases from V and 9 from J, leaving 16 bases between them. Germline assignment: CDR1 MNHEY and CDR2 SVGEGT. The CDR3 spans 12 residues. The CDR3 DNA sequence: TGTGCCAGCCATAATCCGGGACACCAAGCTTTCTTT. Amino acids: CASHNPGHQAFF.